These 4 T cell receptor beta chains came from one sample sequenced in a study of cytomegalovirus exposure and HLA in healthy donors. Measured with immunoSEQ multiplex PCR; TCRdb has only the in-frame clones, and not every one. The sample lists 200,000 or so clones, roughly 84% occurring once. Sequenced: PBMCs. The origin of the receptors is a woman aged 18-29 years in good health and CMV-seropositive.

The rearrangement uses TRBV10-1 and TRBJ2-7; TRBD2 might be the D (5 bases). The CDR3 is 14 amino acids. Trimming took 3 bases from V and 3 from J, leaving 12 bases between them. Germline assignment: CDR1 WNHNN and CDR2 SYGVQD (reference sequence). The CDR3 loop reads CASSDDSEVYEQYF. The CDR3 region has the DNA TGCGCCAGCAGTGACGATAGCGAAGTCTACGAGCAGTACTTC.

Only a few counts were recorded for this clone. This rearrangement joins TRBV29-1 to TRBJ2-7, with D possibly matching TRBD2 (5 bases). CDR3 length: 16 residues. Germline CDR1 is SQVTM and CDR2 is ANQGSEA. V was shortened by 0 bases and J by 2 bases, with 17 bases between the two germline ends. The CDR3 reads CSVEDREGVGTYEQYF. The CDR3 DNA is TGCAGCGTTGAAGATCGTGAGGGAGTGGGGACCTACGAGCAGTACTTC.

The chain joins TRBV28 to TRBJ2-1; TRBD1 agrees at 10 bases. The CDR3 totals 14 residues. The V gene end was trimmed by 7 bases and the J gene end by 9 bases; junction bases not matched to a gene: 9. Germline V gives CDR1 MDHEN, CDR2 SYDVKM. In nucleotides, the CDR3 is TGTGCCAGCATATACCGGGACAGGGGTACTGAGCAGTTCTTC. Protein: CASIYRDRGTEQFF.

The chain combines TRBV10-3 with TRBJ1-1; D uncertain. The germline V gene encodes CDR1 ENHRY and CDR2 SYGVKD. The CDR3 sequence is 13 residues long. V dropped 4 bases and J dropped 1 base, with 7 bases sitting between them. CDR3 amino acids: CAISGEENTEAFF. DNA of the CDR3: TGTGCCATCAGTGGTGAGGAGAACACTGAAGCTTTCTTT.